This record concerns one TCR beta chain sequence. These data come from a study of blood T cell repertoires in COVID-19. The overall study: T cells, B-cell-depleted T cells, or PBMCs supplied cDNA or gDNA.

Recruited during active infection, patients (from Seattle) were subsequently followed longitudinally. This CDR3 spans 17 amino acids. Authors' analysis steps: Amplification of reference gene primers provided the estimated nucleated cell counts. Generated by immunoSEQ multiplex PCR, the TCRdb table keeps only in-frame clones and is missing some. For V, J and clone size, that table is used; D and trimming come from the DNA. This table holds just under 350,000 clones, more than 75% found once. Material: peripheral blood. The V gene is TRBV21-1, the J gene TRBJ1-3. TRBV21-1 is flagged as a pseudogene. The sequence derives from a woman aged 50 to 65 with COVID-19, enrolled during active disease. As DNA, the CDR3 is TGTGCCAGCAGCAAAGATAGGGGGGGCGGCTCTGGAAACACCATATATTTT. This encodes CASSKDRGGGSGNTIYF.